Below, 19 T cell receptor beta chains from the same sample are listed, as sequenced in a study of molecular identifiers for immune sequencing clone quantification. In TCRdb, the PCR reads were re-called with MiXCR into one record per CDR3 protein. The sample shows 300,000 to 400,000 distinct CDR3 sequences, about a fifth of them seen only once. Sequenced input: naive CD8+ T cells from blood, with Jurkat cell RNA spiked in. Described subset: FACS-sorted CD8+CD4-CCR7+CD45RA+ naive T cells. Receptors originate from a human donor in good health. Some libraries in this study had Jurkat cell RNA spiked in.

The rearrangement uses TRBV5-3 and TRBJ2-3, with 11 nucleotides matching TRBD1. TRBV5-3 is classed as an ORF, of uncertain function. The CDR3 covers 18 residues. Trimming took 8 bases from V and 1 from J; bases not matched to a gene: 15. The DNA for the CDR3 is TGTGCCAGCAGCGTAGGGGACAGGGGGGGTAGTCGCACAGATACGCAGTATTTT. The encoded protein is CASSVGDRGGSRTDTQYF.

The chain has TRBV4-1 and TRBJ2-5; tentative D call: TRBD2 (5 bases). Germline loops: CDR1 MGHRA, CDR2 YSYEKL. The CDR3 length is 15 residues. Trimming took off 0 bases at V and 1 base at J, with 9 bases between the two ends. The CDR3 region is CASSQEGRSQETQYF. CDR3 DNA: TGCGCCAGCAGCCAAGAAGGGAGAAGCCAAGAGACCCAGTACTTC.

This clonotype was detected ten times or more. This chain links TRBV7-9 with TRBJ1-6, with no clear D. This CDR3 spans 16 amino acids. Germline V CDR1 and CDR2: SEHNR, FQNEAQ (reference sequence). Trimming removed 4 bases from V and 9 bases from J, with 19 bases in between. This CDR3 reads CASSSVRLGSFSPLHF. The CDR3 DNA is TGTGCCAGCAGCTCCGTACGTTTGGGGTCGTTTTCACCCCTCCACTTT.

A remark on this clonotype: A read error may explain this, as a much larger clone is one base away. Without the conserved terminal phenylalanine or tryptophan, this CDR3 likely stems from a read error. The chain joins TRBV4-3 to TRBJ2-7; no definite D call. The CDR3 has 13 amino acids. Germline values: CDR1 LGHNA, CDR2 YSLEER. The ends were cut back, 1 base at V and 4 bases at J, with 8 bases in the middle. CDR3 in DNA: TGCGCCAGCAGCCAAGTTGTTACTTACGAGCAGTACCTC. Residues: CASSQVVTYEQYL.

In its sample, this clonotype was seen once. A much larger clone is a single base away; this may be a read error. The chain links TRBV6-2 or TRBV6-3 to TRBJ1-5; the match to TRBD1 covers 7 bases. The germline gives CDR1 MNHEY, CDR2 SVGEGT. The CDR3 sequence is 13 residues long. CDR3 DNA: TGTGCCAACAGTCAACAGGGGTATCAGCCCCAGCATTTT. Residues: CANSQQGYQPQHF.

This clonotype occurred a few times. The chain links TRBV12-3 or TRBV12-4 to TRBJ2-1; 8 bases map to TRBD2. The CDR3 covers 15 residues. V dropped 6 bases and J dropped 7; count of bases not matched to a gene: 11. The chain's CDR3 is CASRPRTSSPNEQFF. The CDR3, as DNA: TGTGCCAGCAGGCCAAGGACTAGCTCCCCAAATGAGCAGTTCTTC.

This clonotype was detected only once. A read error may be the cause here, since a much bigger clone is one base away. V gene TRBV7-9 combines with J gene TRBJ1-1; D gene ambiguous. The CDR3 has 14 amino acids. Germline V lookup: CDR1 SEHNR, CDR2 FQNEAQ (reference sequence). Trimming left V 5 bases short and J 3 bases short, with 13 bases between. The CDR3 sequence: CASSPTNGDTEAFF. The CDR3 DNA is TGTGCCAGCAGCCCAACGAACGGGGACACTGAAGCTTTCTTT.

About this clonotype itself: Because it lacks the conserved phenylalanine or tryptophan at the end, this CDR3 is likely a read error. The chain carries TRBV6-5 and TRBJ1-5; a possible D gene is TRBD1 (5 bases). Germline CDR1 is MNHEY and CDR2 is SVGAGI. This CDR3 is built from 15 residues. V gave up 0 bases and J gave up 4 bases, with 10 bases separating them. For the CDR3, the DNA is TGTGCCAGCAGTTACTCGTTGGGGGGAAATCAGCCCCAGCATTCT. It is translated as CASSYSLGGNQPQHS.

This clonotype has only a few counts. V usage is TRBV6-2 or TRBV6-3 and J usage is TRBJ2-1; 14 positions agree with TRBD2. Losses at the gene ends were 6 bases for V and 9 bases for J; bases not matched to a gene: 1. CDR1 MNHEY and CDR2 SVGEGT come from the germline V gene. CDR3 length: 13 amino acids. The CDR3 DNA reads as TGTGCCAGCAGCGGACTAGCGGGAGGTGAGCAGTTCTTC. This gives the protein CASSGLAGGEQFF.

This clonotype was counted ten times or more. The chain carries TRBV27 and TRBJ2-1; D may be TRBD1 or TRBD2 (5 bases each). CDR3 length: 14 residues. CDR1 is MNHEY and CDR2 is SMNVEV in the germline V gene (reference sequence). With 1 base removed from V and 8 bases from J, the gap between germline ends came to 12 bases. The CDR3 DNA sequence: TGTGCCAGCAGTTTATTCTCCCGGGGCCATGAGCAGTTCTTC. Residues: CASSLFSRGHEQFF.

This clonotype was seen many times. The J gene is TRBJ2-7, the V gene TRBV6-2 or TRBV6-3; 9 positions agree with TRBD2. This CDR3 has 17 residues. The germline V gene has CDR1 MNHEY and CDR2 SVGEGT. The V and J ends lost 2 bases and 2 bases, in that order; junction bases with no gene match: 10. The CDR3 nucleotides read TGTGCCAGCAGTTACCCACGGGTAGCGGGGGAGACCTACGAGCAGTACTTC. It is translated as CASSYPRVAGETYEQYF.

In its sample, this clonotype was seen many times. This chain links TRBV4-2 with TRBJ2-7, with D possibly matching TRBD2 (5 bases). V was clipped by 4 bases and J by 2 bases, with 18 bases between them. The CDR3 has 16 amino acids. Per the germline V gene, CDR1 is LGHNA and CDR2 is YNFKEQ. For the CDR3, the DNA is TGTGCCAGCAGCCCGAACCAAAGGACTCGCACCTACGAGCAGTACTTC. Protein product: CASSPNQRTRTYEQYF.

With respect to this clonotype: This could be a read error, since a much larger clone is one nucleotide away. The rearrangement links TRBV4-1 to TRBJ2-2; no clear D. The CDR3 is 14 residues long. Trimming pared 0 bases from V and 13 bases from J, leaving 15 bases between. Germline V gene data show CDR1 as MGHRA and CDR2 as YSYEKL. The CDR3 region has the DNA TGCGCCAGCAGCCAAGAGGTCGGTTTGGATGGGCTGTTTTTT. This translates into CASSQEVGLDGLFF.

This clonotype was seen only a few times. The chain carries TRBV30 and TRBJ2-7; tentative D call: TRBD1 (6 bases). CDR1 is GTSNPN, CDR2 SVGIG, per germline (reference sequence). V shed 1 base and J shed 3 bases, with 13 bases lying between them. The CDR3 extends over 14 amino acids. CDR3: CAWSAGVASYEQYF. CDR3 DNA sequence: TGTGCCTGGAGTGCAGGGGTAGCCAGCTACGAGCAGTACTTC.

To note about this clonotype: With a much larger clone just one base away, this may be a read error. The CDR3 region is CANSQDYRGSGGNTIYF. The CDR3 DNA reads as TGCGCCAACAGCCAAGATTACAGGGGGTCCGGTGGAAACACCATATATTTT. This chain connects TRBV4-3 to TRBJ1-3, with 8 bases matching TRBD1. Germline assignment: CDR1 LGHNA and CDR2 YSLEER. The CDR3 has 17 amino acids.

In this sample, this clonotype turned up many times. This rearrangement joins TRBV5-6 to TRBJ2-3, with D unclear. This CDR3 is 12 amino acids long. V dropped 4 bases and J dropped 3 bases, with 6 bases sitting between them. Germline values: CDR1 SGHDT, CDR2 YYEEEE. The CDR3 DNA is TGTGCCAGCAGCCGCATGACAGATACGCAGTATTTT. It encodes CASSRMTDTQYF.

Details on this clonotype: A read error may be the cause here, since a much bigger clone is one base away. The rearrangement joins TRBV3-1 to TRBJ2-3; D is possibly TRBD2 (5 bases). The CDR3 loop spans 16 amino acids. Per the germline V gene, CDR1 is LGHDT and CDR2 is YNNKEL (reference sequence). V lost 0 bases and J 6 bases, leaving 16 bases between the germline ends. Here the CDR3 DNA reads TGTGCCAGCAGCCAAGATCGGGCGACGAGAGGGGATACGCAGTATTTT. Protein: CASSQDRATRGDTQYF.

To note about this clonotype: Being one base from a much bigger clone, this may be a read error. The chain links TRBV20-1 to TRBJ1-2; a weak D match, TRBD1 (5 bases). CDR1 is DFQATT, CDR2 SNEGSKA, per germline (reference sequence). The CDR3 has 15 residues. The V end lost 0 bases, the J end lost 4 bases, and 15 bases lay between the germline ends. The CDR3 is CSARDLAGSLYGYTF. CDR3 nucleotides: TGCAGTGCTAGAGATTTGGCAGGGTCCCTCTATGGCTACACCTTC.

This clonotype was counted at least ten times. The rearrangement uses TRBV20-1 and TRBJ2-7; 9 nucleotides agree with TRBD2. V dropped 6 bases and J dropped 4; count of bases not matched to a gene: 7. The CDR3 is 13 residues long. Germline CDR1 and CDR2: DFQATT and SNEGSKA (reference sequence). The CDR3 spells CSATGTSFYEQYF. The CDR3 DNA reads as TGCAGTGCAACCGGGACTAGCTTTTACGAGCAGTACTTC.